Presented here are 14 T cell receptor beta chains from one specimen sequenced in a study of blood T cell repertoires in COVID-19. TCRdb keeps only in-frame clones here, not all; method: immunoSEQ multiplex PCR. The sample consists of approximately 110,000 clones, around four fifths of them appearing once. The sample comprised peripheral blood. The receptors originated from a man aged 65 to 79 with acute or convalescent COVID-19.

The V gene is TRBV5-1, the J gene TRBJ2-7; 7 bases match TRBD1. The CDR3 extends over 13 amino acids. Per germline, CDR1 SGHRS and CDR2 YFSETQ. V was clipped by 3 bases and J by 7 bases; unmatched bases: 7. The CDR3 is CASSSQGSGEQYF. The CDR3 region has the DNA TGCGCCAGCAGCTCACAGGGGTCGGGAGAGCAGTACTTC.

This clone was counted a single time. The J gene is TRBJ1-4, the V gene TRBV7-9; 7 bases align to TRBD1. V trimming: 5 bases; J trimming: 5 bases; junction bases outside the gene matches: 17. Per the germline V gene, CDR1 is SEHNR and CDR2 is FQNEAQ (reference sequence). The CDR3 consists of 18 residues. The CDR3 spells CASSRSGVAGGSNEKLFF. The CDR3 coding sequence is TGTGCCAGCAGCCGTTCGGGGGTGGCAGGGGGAAGCAATGAAAAACTGTTTTTT.

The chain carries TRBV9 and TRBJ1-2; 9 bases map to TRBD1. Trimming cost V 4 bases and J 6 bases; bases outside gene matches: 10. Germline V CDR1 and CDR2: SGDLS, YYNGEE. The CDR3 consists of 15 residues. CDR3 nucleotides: TGTGCCAGCAGCTTTTTCCCGGGACAGGGTCATGGCTACACCTTC. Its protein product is CASSFFPGQGHGYTF.

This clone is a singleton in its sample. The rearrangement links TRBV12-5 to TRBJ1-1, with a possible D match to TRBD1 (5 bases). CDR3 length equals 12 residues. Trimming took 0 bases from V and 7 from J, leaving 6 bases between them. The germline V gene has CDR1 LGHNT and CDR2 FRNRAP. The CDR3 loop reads CASGLVDSEAFF. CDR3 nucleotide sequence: TGTGCTAGTGGTTTGGTTGACAGTGAAGCTTTCTTT.

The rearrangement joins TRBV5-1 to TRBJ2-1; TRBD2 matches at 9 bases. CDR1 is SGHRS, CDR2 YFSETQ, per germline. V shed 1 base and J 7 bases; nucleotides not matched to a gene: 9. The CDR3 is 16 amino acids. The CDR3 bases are TGCGCCAGCAGCTTGTCCCGGCTAGCGGGAAAGAATGAGCAGTTCTTC. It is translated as CASSLSRLAGKNEQFF. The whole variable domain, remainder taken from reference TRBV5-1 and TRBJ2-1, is KAGVTQTPRYLIKTRGQQVTLSCSPISGHRSVSWYQQTPGQGLQFLFEYFSETQRNKGNFPGRFSGRQFSNSRSEMNVSTLELGDSALYLCASSLSRLAGKNEQFFGPGTRLTVL.

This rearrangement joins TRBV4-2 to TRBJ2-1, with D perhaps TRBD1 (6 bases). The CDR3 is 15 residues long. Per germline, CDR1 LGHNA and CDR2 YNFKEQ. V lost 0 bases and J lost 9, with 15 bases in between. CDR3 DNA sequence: TGTGCCAGCAGCCAAGAACGTGGGGGCCTTAGTGAGCAGTTCTTC. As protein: CASSQERGGLSEQFF.

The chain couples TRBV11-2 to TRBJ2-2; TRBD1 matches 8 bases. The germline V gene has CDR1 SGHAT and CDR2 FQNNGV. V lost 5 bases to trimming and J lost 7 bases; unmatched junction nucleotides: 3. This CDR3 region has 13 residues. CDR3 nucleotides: TGTGCCAGCAGCCCGACAGGGGACGGGGAGCTGTTTTTT. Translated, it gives CASSPTGDGELFF.

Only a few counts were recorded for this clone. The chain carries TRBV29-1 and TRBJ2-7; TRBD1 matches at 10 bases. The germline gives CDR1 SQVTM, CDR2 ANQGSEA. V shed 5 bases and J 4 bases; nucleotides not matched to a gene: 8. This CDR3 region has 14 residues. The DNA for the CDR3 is TGCAGCGTTACCCCAGGACAGGGGGGATACGAGCAGTACTTC. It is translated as CSVTPGQGGYEQYF.

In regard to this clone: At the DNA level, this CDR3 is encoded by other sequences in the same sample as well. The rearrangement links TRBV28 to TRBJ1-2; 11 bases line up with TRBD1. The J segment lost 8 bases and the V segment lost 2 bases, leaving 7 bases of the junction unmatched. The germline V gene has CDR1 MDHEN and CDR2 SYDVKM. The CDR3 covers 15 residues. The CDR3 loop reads CASSLGGQGARGYTF. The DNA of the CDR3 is TGTGCCAGCAGTTTAGGAGGACAGGGGGCTAGAGGCTACACCTTC.

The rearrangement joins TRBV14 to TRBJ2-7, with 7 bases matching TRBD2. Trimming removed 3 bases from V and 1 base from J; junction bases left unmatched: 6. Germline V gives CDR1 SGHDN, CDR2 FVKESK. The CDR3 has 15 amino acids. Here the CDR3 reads CASSQGRGWSYEQYF. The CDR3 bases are TGTGCCAGCAGCCAGGGGAGGGGATGGTCCTACGAGCAGTACTTC.

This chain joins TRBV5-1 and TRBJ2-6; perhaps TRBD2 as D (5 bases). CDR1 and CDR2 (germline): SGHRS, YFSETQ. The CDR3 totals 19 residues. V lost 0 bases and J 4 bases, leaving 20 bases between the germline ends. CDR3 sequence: CASSLAGVTPSAGANVLTF. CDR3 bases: TGCGCCAGCAGCTTGGCCGGGGTTACCCCCTCTGCGGGGGCCAACGTCCTGACTTTC.

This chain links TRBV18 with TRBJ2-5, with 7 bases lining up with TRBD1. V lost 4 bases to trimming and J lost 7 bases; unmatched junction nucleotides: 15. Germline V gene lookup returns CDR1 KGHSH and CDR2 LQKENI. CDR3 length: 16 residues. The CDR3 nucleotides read TGTGCCAGCTCACAGACGTCCGGGACAGCAGGCGGGACCCAGTACTTC. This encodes CASSQTSGTAGGTQYF.

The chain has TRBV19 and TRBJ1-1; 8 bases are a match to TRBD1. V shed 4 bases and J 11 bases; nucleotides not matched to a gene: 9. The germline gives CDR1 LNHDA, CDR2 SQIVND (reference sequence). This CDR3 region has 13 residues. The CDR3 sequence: CASSTNTGGRAFF. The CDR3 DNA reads TGTGCCAGTAGTACTAATACAGGGGGGCGCGCTTTCTTT.

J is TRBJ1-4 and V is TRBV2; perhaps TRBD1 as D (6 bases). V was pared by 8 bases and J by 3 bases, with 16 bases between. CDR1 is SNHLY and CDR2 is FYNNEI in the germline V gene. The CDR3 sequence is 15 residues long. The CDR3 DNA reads TGTGCCAGCGGATTGACAGGAAACTCTAATGAAAAACTGTTTTTT. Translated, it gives CASGLTGNSNEKLFF.